In its sample, the clone carrying this T cell receptor beta chain was seen many times. The time point is: before trial treatment. This record comes from a study of low-dose radiotherapy and immunotherapy resistance in tumors. Study-wide context: The regimen for patients comprised intravenous nivolumab 240 mg every two weeks plus intravenous ipilimumab 1 mg/kg every six weeks.

Primers targeting TRAV and TRBV primed first-strand cDNA, covering alpha and beta chains. PCR amplification of the TCRs was performed with Phusion for 20 PCR cycles, and it relied on a constant-region primer together with a V-primer adapter. The mRNA which had been isolated was amplified by in vitro transcription. In TCRdb, the reads were re-called with MiXCR into one record per CDR3 protein. The sample lists 60,000 to 90,000 distinct CDR3 sequences; about a third were seen once. Germline CDR1 DFQATT, CDR2 SNEGSKA (reference sequence). The CDR3 spans 13 residues. V lost 5 bases to trimming and J lost 1 base, with 9 bases between them.

The receptor was derived from a female donor with ovarian cancer. Sample: PBMCs, taken before treatment. The V call is TRBV20-1, the J call TRBJ1-5, with D maybe TRBD1 (5 bases). DNA for the CDR3: TGCAGTGCTGGGAGGGGCAGCAATCAGCCCCAGCATTTT. Protein: CSAGRGSNQPQHF.